The T cell receptor (beta chain) under discussion was sequenced for a study of T-cell memory formation after mild COVID-19 (dated by TCRdb to the early 2020s). Study-wide context: Most TCR sequence clusters were specific to one of the two donors. In two donors, T-cell clones that expanded and contracted after mild COVID-19 were followed by sequencing TCRalpha and TCRbeta repertoires longitudinally. The cohort was made up of two young adult volunteers, one female and one male, who were previously healthy. General study outcomes and caveats: Some responding clones were detected in pre-infection memory, which suggested that pre-existing cross-reactive memory T cells had joined the SARS-CoV-2 response. Only two mild cases were covered by the study, and larger cohorts that include severe cases with pre-infection samples were considered necessary. SARS-CoV-2 specificity of the second-wave clones peaking on day 37 was not confirmed. Clones contracting from day 15 to 85 had balanced CD4/CD8 phenotypes, while a second wave expanding from day 15 to 37 was biased towards CD4+. Contracting CD4+ clones turned up mainly in the CM and EM memory subsets, whereas EMRA was where CD8+ clones were enriched.

In the case of this clonotype: No cognate antigen has been identified for it. No much larger clonotype is one base removed from it; base qualities were not supplied.

The instrument given in TCRdb is Illumina NovaSeq 6000. TCRalpha and TCRbeta cDNA libraries were built by 5'RACE with constant-segment primers, adding sample barcodes and unique molecular identifiers. Trizol reagent was used to extract RNA from every sample. Library amplification was performed in two PCR steps, and a second sample barcode and Illumina TruSeq adapters were introduced in the second step. Libraries were sequenced on an Illumina NovaSeq with 2 x 150 bp paired-end reads. Turning to the authors' computational methods: With migec v1.2.7, reads were demultiplexed and then collapsed into UMI-guided consensus sequences. Using mixcr v2.1.11, UMI consensuses were aligned to TRA and TRB V and J templates and then assembled into clonotypes. A clonotype was counted as expanded or contracted only when both edgeR and NoisET called the clonotype significant, with the noise models trained on biological replicates. For edgeR calls, the cutoffs were a false discovery rate-adjusted p below 0.01 and a log2 fold-change threshold of 1. PCA with hierarchical clustering of max-normalized trajectories of the 1000 most abundant clonotypes was used as exploratory dynamics analysis. Each responding clone was given a CD4 or CD8 phenotype based on the CD4+ and CD8+ repertoires, which had been sequenced separately. TCRdb reprocessing: public reads trimmed at Q25 with fastp, clones called with MiXCR, in-frame beta chains kept. Merged by CDR3 protein, the rows form single entries marked with the most common genes and DNA. The V and J calls reflect TCRdb's pipeline rather than the authors' work. The sample has some 160,000 distinct CDR3 sequences on record, roughly 28% of them singletons. 12% of the sample belongs to the ten largest clones.

Ficoll-Paque density gradient centrifugation was used to isolate PBMCs. From the cysteine up to the phenylalanine, the CDR3 has a length of 14 residues. Kept here is only the CDR3 DNA, which spans 42 bases and is read in frame from base 1. Trimming at the junction amounts to 3 bases on V and 11 bases on J, and the germline ends lie 20 bases apart. Per the germline V gene, SGHDT is the CDR1 and YYEEEE is the CDR2. The chain was built from TRBV5-6 and TRBJ1-1, with TRBD1 as a weak D call on 6 bases. The sequencing input was PBMCs or a T cell subset sorted from them (not recorded which). The TCR was taken from an adult woman who had mild COVID-19 (a few samples of this study predate the infection). The sample titles of this study are shuffled in the database, so cell type and time point are left out; the donor was told from shared clones. The CDR3 corresponds to CASSWGQLASWAFF. The DNA sequence is as follows: TGTGCCAGCAGCTGGGGACAACTGGCCTCGTGGGCTTTCTTT.